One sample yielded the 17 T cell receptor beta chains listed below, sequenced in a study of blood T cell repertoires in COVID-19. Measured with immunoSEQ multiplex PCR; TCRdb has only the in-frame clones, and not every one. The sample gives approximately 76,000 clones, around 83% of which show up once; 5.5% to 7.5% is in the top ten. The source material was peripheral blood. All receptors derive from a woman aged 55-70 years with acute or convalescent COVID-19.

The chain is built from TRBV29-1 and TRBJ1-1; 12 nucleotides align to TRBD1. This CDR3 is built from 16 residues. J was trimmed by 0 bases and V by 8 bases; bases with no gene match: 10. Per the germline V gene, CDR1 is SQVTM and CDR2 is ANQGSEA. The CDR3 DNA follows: TGCAGCTTTAGAACCGGGACAGGGGGCATGAACACTGAAGCTTTCTTT. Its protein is CSFRTGTGGMNTEAFF.

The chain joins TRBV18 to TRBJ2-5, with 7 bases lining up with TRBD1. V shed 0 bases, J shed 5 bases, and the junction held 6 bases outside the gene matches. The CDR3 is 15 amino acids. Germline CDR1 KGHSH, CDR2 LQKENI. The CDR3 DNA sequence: TGTGCCAGCTCACCACCGGGACAGACAGCGGAGACCCAGTACTTC. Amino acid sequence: CASSPPGQTAETQYF.

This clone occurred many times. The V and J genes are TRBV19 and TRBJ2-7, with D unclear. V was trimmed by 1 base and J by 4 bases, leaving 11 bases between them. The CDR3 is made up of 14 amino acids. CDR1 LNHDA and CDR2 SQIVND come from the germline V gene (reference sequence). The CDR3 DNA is TGTGCCAGTAGTATAGGCGGCTTCCAATACGAGCAGTACTTC. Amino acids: CASSIGGFQYEQYF.

CDR3: CASSRAGQPQHF. CDR3 bases: TGCGCCAGCAGTCGCGCAGGGCAGCCCCAGCATTTT. The chain couples TRBV23-1 to TRBJ1-5, with D perhaps matching TRBD1 (5 bases). TRBV23-1 is an open reading frame, and its role is uncertain. Trimming took 4 bases from V and 7 from J, leaving 8 bases between them. This CDR3 has 12 amino acids.

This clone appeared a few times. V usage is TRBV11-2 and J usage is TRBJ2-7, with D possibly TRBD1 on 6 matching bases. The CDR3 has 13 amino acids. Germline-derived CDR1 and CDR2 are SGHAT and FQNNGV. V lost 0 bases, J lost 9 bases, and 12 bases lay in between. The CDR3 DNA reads TGTGCCAGCAGCTTAGAGGGGGCAGGGCCGCAGTACTTC. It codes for CASSLEGAGPQYF.

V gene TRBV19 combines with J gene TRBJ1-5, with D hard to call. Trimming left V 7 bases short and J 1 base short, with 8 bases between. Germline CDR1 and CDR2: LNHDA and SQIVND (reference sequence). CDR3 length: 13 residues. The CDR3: CASNRGSNQPQHF. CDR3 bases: TGTGCCAGTAATCGAGGAAGCAATCAGCCCCAGCATTTT.

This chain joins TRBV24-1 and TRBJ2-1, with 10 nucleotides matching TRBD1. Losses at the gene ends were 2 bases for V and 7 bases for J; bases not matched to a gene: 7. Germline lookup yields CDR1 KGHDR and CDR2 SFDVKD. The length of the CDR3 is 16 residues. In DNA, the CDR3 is TGTGCCACCAGTGATTCCGGGGACAGGGGTCGGAATGAGCAGTTCTTC. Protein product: CATSDSGDRGRNEQFF.

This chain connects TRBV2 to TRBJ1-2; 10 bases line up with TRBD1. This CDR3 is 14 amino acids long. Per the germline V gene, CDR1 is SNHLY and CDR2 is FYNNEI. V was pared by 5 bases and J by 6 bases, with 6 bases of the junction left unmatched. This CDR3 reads CASSPDRGGDGYTF. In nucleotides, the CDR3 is TGTGCCAGCAGTCCGGACAGGGGGGGAGATGGCTACACCTTC.

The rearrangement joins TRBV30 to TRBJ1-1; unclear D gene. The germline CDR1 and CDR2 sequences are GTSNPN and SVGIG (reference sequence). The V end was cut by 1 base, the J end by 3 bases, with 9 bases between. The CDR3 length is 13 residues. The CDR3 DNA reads TGTGCCTGGAGTGGGCAGACTTACACTGAAGCTTTCTTT. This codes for CAWSGQTYTEAFF.

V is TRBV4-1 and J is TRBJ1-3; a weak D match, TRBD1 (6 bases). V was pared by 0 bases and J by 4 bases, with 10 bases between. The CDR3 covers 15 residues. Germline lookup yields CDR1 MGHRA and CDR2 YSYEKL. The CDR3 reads CASSQDTGSGNTIYF. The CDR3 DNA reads TGCGCCAGCAGCCAAGATACAGGGTCGGGAAACACCATATATTTT.

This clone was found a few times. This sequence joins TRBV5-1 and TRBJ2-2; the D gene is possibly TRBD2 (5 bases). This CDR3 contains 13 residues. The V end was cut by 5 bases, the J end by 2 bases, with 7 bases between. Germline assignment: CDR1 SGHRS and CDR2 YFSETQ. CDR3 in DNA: TGCGCCAGCAGGAGGGATAACACCGGGGAGCTGTTTTTT. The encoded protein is CASRRDNTGELFF.

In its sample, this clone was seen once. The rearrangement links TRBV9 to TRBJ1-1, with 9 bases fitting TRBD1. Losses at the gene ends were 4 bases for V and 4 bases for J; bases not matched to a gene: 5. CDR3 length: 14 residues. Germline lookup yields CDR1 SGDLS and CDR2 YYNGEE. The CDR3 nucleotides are TGTGCCAGCAGCCGGACAGGGGAGGGCACTGAAGCTTTCTTT. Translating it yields CASSRTGEGTEAFF.

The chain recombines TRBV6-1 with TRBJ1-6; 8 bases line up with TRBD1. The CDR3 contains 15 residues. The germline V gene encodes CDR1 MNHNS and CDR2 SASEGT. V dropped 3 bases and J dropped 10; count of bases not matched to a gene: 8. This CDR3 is CASSEDRARRSPLHF. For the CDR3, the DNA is TGTGCCAGCAGTGAGGACAGGGCGAGACGGTCACCCCTCCACTTT.

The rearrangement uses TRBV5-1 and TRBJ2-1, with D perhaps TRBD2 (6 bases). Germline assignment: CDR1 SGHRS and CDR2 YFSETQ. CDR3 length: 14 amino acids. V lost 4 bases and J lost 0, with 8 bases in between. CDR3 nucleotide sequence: TGCGCCAGCAGCGGGACTGTCTCCTACAATGAGCAGTTCTTC. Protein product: CASSGTVSYNEQFF.

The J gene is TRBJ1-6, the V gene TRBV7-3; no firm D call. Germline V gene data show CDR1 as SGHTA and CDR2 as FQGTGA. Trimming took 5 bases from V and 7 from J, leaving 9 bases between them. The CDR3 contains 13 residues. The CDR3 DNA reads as TGTGCCAGCAGCATACAGAAAAATTCACCCCTCCACTTT. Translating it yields CASSIQKNSPLHF.

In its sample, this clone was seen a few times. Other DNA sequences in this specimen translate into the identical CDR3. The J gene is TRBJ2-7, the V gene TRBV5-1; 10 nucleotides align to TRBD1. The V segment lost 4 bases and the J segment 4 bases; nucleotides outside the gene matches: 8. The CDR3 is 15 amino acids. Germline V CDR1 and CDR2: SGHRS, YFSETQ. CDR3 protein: CASSLGGTGAYEQYF. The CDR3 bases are TGCGCCAGCAGCCTGGGCGGGACAGGGGCTTACGAGCAGTACTTC.

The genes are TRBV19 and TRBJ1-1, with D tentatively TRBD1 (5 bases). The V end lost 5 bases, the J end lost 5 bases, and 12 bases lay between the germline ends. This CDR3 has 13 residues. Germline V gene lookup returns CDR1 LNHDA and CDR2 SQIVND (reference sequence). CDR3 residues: CASSAARGTEAFF. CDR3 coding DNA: TGTGCCAGTAGTGCTGCGCGGGGGACTGAAGCTTTCTTT.